The source of this T cell receptor beta chain is a study of T cell responses to AZD1222 COVID-19 vaccine. The CDR3 sequence is 14 residues long. V was trimmed by 0 bases and J by 7 bases, leaving 14 bases between them. The repertoire was sequenced with immunoSEQ multiplex PCR; TCRdb's copy has only in-frame clones and lacks some. Among about 170,000 clones, over 85% were seen once, and the ten largest hold about 4.2%. Only one count was recorded for this clone. The sample consisted of peripheral blood, taken on day 0 of AZD1222 vaccination. The TCR sequence derives from an adult in good health. This chain joins TRBV5-3 and TRBJ2-7; D is ambiguous. TRBV5-3 is placed among ORFs of uncertain function. The DNA of the CDR3 is TGTGCCAGAAGCTTGGAACTGACACCCAGGGAGCAGTACTTC. Its protein product is CARSLELTPREQYF.